In its sample, the clone carrying this T cell receptor beta chain was seen a few times. From RNA transcripts, TCR beta CDR3 regions were amplified. When the TCR CDR3 underwent first-round RT-PCR, the HTBI primer set was used. TCRdb fed the multiplex PCR reads into MiXCR, producing one record per CDR3 protein. The sample holds under 750,000 distinct CDR3 sequences; 15% to 20% are singletons and the top ten take 16%. This sample was included in a study of T cells in Graves' hyperthyroidism and ophthalmopathy. The source material was blood. The sequence was obtained from a woman between 45 and 65 years old with Graves' hyperthyroidism that later progressed to Graves' ophthalmopathy.

The CDR3 protein is CASSQTGRVFKTDTQYF. The CDR3 nucleotides read TGTGCCAGCAGCCAGACAGGGAGGGTTTTCAAGACAGATACGCAGTATTTT. The rearrangement links TRBV5-4 to TRBJ2-3; D is possibly TRBD1 or TRBD2 (7 bases each). The CDR3 has 17 residues. The V and J ends lost 4 bases and 3 bases respectively, with 21 bases between them. The germline V gene encodes CDR1 SGHNT and CDR2 YYREEE (reference sequence). The complete variable domain, with remaining parts taken from reference TRBV5-4 and TRBJ2-3, reads ETGVTQSPTHLIKTRGQQVTLRCSSQSGHNTVSWYQQALGQGPQFIFQYYREEENGRGNFPPRFSGLQFPNYSSELNVNALELDDSALYLCASSQTGRVFKTDTQYFGPGTRLTVL.